A single sample is the source of the 8 T cell receptor beta chains below, sequenced in a study of shared clonotypes between healthy human individuals. Libraries were prepared by immunoSEQ multiplex PCR; TCRdb keeps only in-frame clonotypes and omits some of them. The sample lists millions of clones; approximately 90% were seen once. Sequenced material: naive CD4+ T cells sorted from blood. Subset: CD45RA+ positively selected. The source is a man aged 18 to 30 in good health.

The genes are TRBV28 and TRBJ2-3; D not resolved. The CDR3 covers 17 residues. V was cut by 3 bases and J by 0 bases, with 16 bases left in between. Germline CDR1 and CDR2: MDHEN and SYDVKM. The CDR3 sequence is CASSFTAGRASTDTQYF. The DNA of the CDR3 is TGTGCCAGCAGTTTTACGGCAGGCCGAGCTAGCACAGATACGCAGTATTTT.

The chain couples TRBV18 to TRBJ1-1, with D possibly being TRBD1 (6 bases). Germline V lookup: CDR1 KGHSH, CDR2 LQKENI. V gave up 1 base and J gave up 4 bases, with 16 bases separating them. The CDR3 spans 16 residues. DNA of the CDR3: TGTGCCAGCTCACCACAGGTCAGGGGCGTATCCACTGAAGCTTTCTTT. It codes for CASSPQVRGVSTEAFF.

This clone has a single count. This sequence joins TRBV6-6 and TRBJ2-7; no firm D call. The CDR3 consists of 12 residues. Looked up from germline, CDR1 is MNHNY and CDR2 is SVGAGI (reference sequence). Trimming pared 9 bases from V and 0 bases from J, leaving 9 bases between. For the CDR3, the DNA is TGTGCCAGTCTGGGCAGCTCCTACGAGCAGTACTTC. Translation gives CASLGSSYEQYF.

This clone was recorded only once. This chain joins TRBV7-3 and TRBJ2-7; D not resolved. There are 14 residues in the CDR3. Germline-derived CDR1 and CDR2 are SGHTA and FQGTGA. Trimming removed 2 bases at V and 5 bases at J, with 13 bases between. The CDR3 here is CASSLGPGAHEQYF. The CDR3 nucleotides read TGTGCCAGCAGCTTAGGCCCAGGAGCCCACGAGCAGTACTTC. Drawing the rest from reference TRBV7-3 and TRBJ2-7, the complete variable domain is GAGVSQTPSNKVTEKGKYVELRCDPISGHTALYWYRQSLGQGPEFLIYFQGTGAADDSGLPNDRFFAVRPEGSVSTLKIQRTERGDSAVYLCASSLGPGAHEQYFGPGTRLTVT.

The chain uses TRBV6-5 and TRBJ1-3; D perhaps matches TRBD1 (6 bases). There are 15 residues in the CDR3. The V end was cut by 5 bases, the J end by 0 bases, with 11 bases between. CDR1 is MNHEY and CDR2 is SVGAGI in the germline V gene. CDR3 bases: TGTGCCAGCAGTCCGGACAGTTTCTCTGGAAACACCATATATTTT. This translates into CASSPDSFSGNTIYF.

This clone was detected only a few times. The chain couples TRBV19 to TRBJ1-1, with TRBD1 identical over 8 bases. The CDR3 runs to 14 residues. V lost 3 bases, J lost 5 bases, and 5 bases stayed unmatched. In germline, CDR1 is LNHDA, CDR2 SQIVND (reference sequence). The CDR3 reads CASSMGTGGTEAFF. As DNA, the CDR3 is TGTGCCAGTAGTATGGGGACAGGAGGTACTGAAGCTTTCTTT.

Here the CDR3 reads CASSILDQGGANVLTF. The CDR3 DNA follows: TGTGCCAGTAGTATCCTCGACCAGGGTGGGGCCAACGTCCTGACTTTC. The chain employs TRBV19 and TRBJ2-6; a possible D gene is TRBD1 (5 bases). This CDR3 has 16 amino acids. Per germline, CDR1 LNHDA and CDR2 SQIVND (reference sequence). Trimming cost V 3 bases and J 3 bases, with 12 bases left between them.

CDR3 in amino acids: CASSVVGTSGWKEQFF. CDR3 coding DNA: TGTGCCAGCAGCGTAGTAGGGACTAGCGGGTGGAAAGAGCAGTTCTTC. The chain combines TRBV9 with TRBJ2-1, with 12 bases that match TRBD2. Germline V CDR1 and CDR2: SGDLS, YYNGEE. The CDR3 is 16 residues long. The J segment lost 10 bases and the V segment lost 0 bases, leaving 8 bases of the junction unmatched.